One sample yielded the 13 T cell receptor beta chains listed below, sequenced in a study of cytomegalovirus exposure and HLA in healthy donors. Profiling relied on immunoSEQ multiplex PCR, and the TCRdb table lists in-frame clones only, not all of them. The repertoire holds 100,000 to 150,000 clones, about nine tenths seen once, with approximately 2% in the top ten. Material for sequencing was PBMCs. These receptors all stem from a young woman in good health and CMV-seronegative.

The chain couples TRBV5-1 to TRBJ2-5; 8 nucleotides align to TRBD2. The CDR3 has 15 amino acids. V gave up 2 bases and J gave up 2 bases; unmatched junction bases: 5. CDR1 is SGHRS and CDR2 is YFSETQ in the germline V gene. The DNA of the CDR3 is TGCGCCAGCAGCTTAGTCGCGGGAGGACAAGAGACCCAGTACTTC. It codes for CASSLVAGGQETQYF.

The J gene is TRBJ1-2, the V gene TRBV20-1; unclear D gene. The V and J ends lost 0 bases and 7 bases respectively, with 6 bases between them. Germline V lookup: CDR1 DFQATT, CDR2 SNEGSKA (reference sequence). This CDR3 is built from 11 residues. CDR3 region: CSARDIGGYTF. Written as DNA, the CDR3 is TGCAGTGCTAGAGATATCGGTGGCTACACCTTC.

This chain uses TRBV11-2 with TRBJ1-1; 8 positions match TRBD1. Germline V gene sequence: CDR1 SGHAT, CDR2 FQNNGV. The CDR3 is 14 residues long. The trim removed 7 bases at V and 2 bases at J, leaving 6 bases unmatched. Written as DNA, the CDR3 is TGTGCCAGCACCCCAGGACAGGGCAACACTGAAGCTTTCTTT. Translated, it gives CASTPGQGNTEAFF.

The chain employs TRBV28 and TRBJ1-2, with TRBD1 matching over 10 bases. The CDR3 is 19 amino acids. V shed 5 bases, J shed 4 bases, and the junction held 19 bases outside the gene matches. Germline V gene sequence: CDR1 MDHEN, CDR2 SYDVKM. CDR3 in DNA: TGTGCCAGCAGTCCGAGGCGCCGGGACAGGGGACAAAATACCTATGGCTACACCTTC. Protein: CASSPRRRDRGQNTYGYTF.

V gene TRBV7-9 combines with J gene TRBJ2-3; 12 bases are a match to TRBD2. Germline CDR1 SEHNR, CDR2 FQNEAQ (reference sequence). The CDR3 sequence is 16 residues long. Germline trimming cut 5 bases from V and 7 bases from J; bases unmatched to any gene: 10. CDR3 amino acids: CASSPPSGRAAYTQYF. CDR3 DNA sequence: TGTGCCAGCAGCCCGCCTAGCGGGAGGGCCGCATATACGCAGTATTTT.

A single count supports this clone. V and J are TRBV7-9 and TRBJ2-7, with TRBD2 identical over 8 bases. The CDR3 length is 14 residues. V was pared by 1 base and J by 3 bases, with 2 bases of the junction left unmatched. Germline V CDR1 and CDR2: SEHNR, FQNEAQ (reference sequence). The CDR3: CASSLGGGIYEQYF. Here the CDR3 DNA reads TGTGCCAGCAGCTTAGGCGGGGGGATCTACGAGCAGTACTTC. The full variable domain, in which reference TRBV7-9 and TRBJ2-7 provide the parts outside the CDR3, is DTGVSQNPRHKITKRGQNVTFRCDPISEHNRLYWYRQTLGQGPEFLTYFQNEAQLEKSRLLSDRFSAERPKGSFSTLEIQRTEQGDSAMYLCASSLGGGIYEQYFGPGTRLTVT.

Here the CDR3 reads CASSSTGGPYNEQFF. In nucleotides, the CDR3 is TGTGCCAGCAGTTCAACAGGGGGGCCGTACAATGAGCAGTTCTTC. The chain recombines TRBV27 with TRBJ2-1, with 8 nucleotides matching TRBD1. The trim removed 4 bases at V and 4 bases at J, leaving 6 bases unmatched. Looked up from germline, CDR1 is MNHEY and CDR2 is SMNVEV (reference sequence). CDR3 length equals 15 residues.

This chain joins TRBV4-1 and TRBJ2-1, with 11 bases lining up with TRBD2. V lost 0 bases and J lost 3; bases outside the gene matches: 4. The CDR3 is made up of 17 amino acids. Germline loops: CDR1 MGHRA, CDR2 YSYEKL. The CDR3 DNA is TGCGCCAGCAGCCAAGATCCCCTAGCGGGAGGCTACAATGAGCAGTTCTTC. Its protein is CASSQDPLAGGYNEQFF.

The V gene is TRBV27, the J gene TRBJ2-7; TRBD1 matches at 11 bases. The CDR3 runs to 16 residues. The trim removed 0 bases at V and 4 bases at J, leaving 5 bases unmatched. CDR1 is MNHEY, CDR2 SMNVEV, per germline (reference sequence). The CDR3 region is CASSLSGTGGNYEQYF. The CDR3 region has the DNA TGTGCCAGCAGTTTATCCGGGACAGGGGGGAATTACGAGCAGTACTTC.

CDR3 residues: CASSWELADLTGELFF. CDR3 sequence (DNA): TGTGCCAGCAGCTGGGAACTAGCGGACCTCACCGGGGAGCTGTTTTTT. The chain employs TRBV5-6 and TRBJ2-2; the match to TRBD2 covers 8 bases. The J segment lost 4 bases and the V segment lost 3 bases, leaving 8 bases of the junction unmatched. CDR3 length equals 16 residues. CDR1 SGHDT and CDR2 YYEEEE come from the germline V gene. The variable domain in full, with the rest retrieved from reference TRBV5-6 and TRBJ2-2, is DAGVTQSPTHLIKTRGQQVTLRCSPKSGHDTVSWYQQALGQGPQFIFQYYEEEERQRGNFPDRFSGHQFPNYSSELNVNALLLGDSALYLCASSWELADLTGELFFGEGSRLTVL.

The chain uses TRBV9 and TRBJ2-7; 11 positions match TRBD1. From germline, CDR1 is SGDLS and CDR2 YYNGEE. The CDR3 has 14 amino acids. V was clipped by 4 bases and J by 7 bases; unmatched bases: 7. The CDR3 loop reads CASSPRTGGREQYF. CDR3 DNA: TGTGCCAGCAGCCCCCGGACAGGGGGCCGGGAGCAGTACTTC. Full variable domain (outside the CDR3, taken from reference TRBV9 and TRBJ2-7): DSGVTQTPKHLITATGQRVTLRCSPRSGDLSVYWYQQSLDQGLQFLIQYYNGEERAKGNILERFSAQQFPDLHSELNLSSLELGDSALYFCASSPRTGGREQYFGPGTRLTVT.

The V and J genes are TRBV19 and TRBJ2-7; D perhaps matches TRBD1 (6 bases). Trimming left V 3 bases short and J 3 bases short, with 15 bases between. The CDR3 is made up of 15 amino acids. The germline gives CDR1 LNHDA, CDR2 SQIVND (reference sequence). The DNA for the CDR3 is TGTGCCAGTAGTATGCGGCATGGGGGCATCTACGAGCAGTACTTC. Protein: CASSMRHGGIYEQYF.

The rearrangement uses TRBV4-1 and TRBJ2-2; D gene unclear. Per the germline V gene, CDR1 is MGHRA and CDR2 is YSYEKL. The CDR3 covers 14 residues. With 4 bases removed from V and 7 bases from J, the gap between germline ends came to 13 bases. CDR3 in DNA: TGCGCCAGCAGCCTCCACCGGGTGGGCGGGGAGCTGTTTTTT. Protein sequence: CASSLHRVGGELFF.